This TCR beta chain was documented in a study of cytomegalovirus exposure and HLA in healthy donors. PCR used 60 Vbeta primers and 13 Jbeta primers. The table came from immunoSEQ multiplex PCR; TCRdb's copy has only in-frame clones and leaves some out. The sample has 200,000 or so clones; roughly four fifths are singletons. The trim removed 1 base at V and 6 bases at J, leaving 6 bases unmatched. Germline lookup yields CDR1 MNHEY and CDR2 SVGAGI. The CDR3 has 15 residues. This receptor was taken from a woman between 40 and 50 years old in good health and CMV-seronegative. Sequences were obtained from PBMCs. The rearrangement links TRBV6-5 to TRBJ2-3; TRBD1 aligns across 8 bases. CDR3: CASSYFGRGQDTQYF. The CDR3, as DNA: TGTGCCAGCAGTTACTTTGGCAGGGGGCAGGATACGCAGTATTTT.